This T cell receptor beta chain comes out of a study of blood T cell repertoires in COVID-19. On the study more broadly: From the United States, Italy and Spain came samples of acute and convalescent COVID-19. The cDNA or gDNA used as material had been derived from T cells, B-cell-depleted T cells, or PBMCs.

CDR3 size: 17 residues. Trimming removed 1 base from V and 0 bases from J, with 12 bases in between. Germline V gene data show CDR1 as LGHDT and CDR2 as YNNKEL (reference sequence). In the authors' methods: Amplification of reference gene primers provided the estimated nucleated cell counts. Only in-frame clones appear in the TCRdb table, and some are missing; sequencing was by immunoSEQ multiplex PCR. V and J calls and clone size follow that table, whereas D and trimming were derived from the DNA. This table holds around 130,000 clones, around 82% found once. The V gene is TRBV3-1 (or the pseudogene TRBV3-2), the J gene TRBJ2-2, with a tentative D call TRBD2 (5 bases). The sequenced material came from peripheral blood. The sequence was collected from a man in his sixties with acute or convalescent COVID-19. The CDR3, as DNA: TGTGCCAGCAGCCAAGGATTCGCGGGCGCGAACACCGGGGAGCTGTTTTTT. Its translation: CASSQGFAGANTGELFF.